This TCR beta chain was sequenced in a study of T-cell reconstitution after alpha-beta-depleted transplantation in children. The library targeted TCRbeta and was prepared with unique molecular identifiers. TCRdb re-called the PCR reads through MiXCR, storing one row per CDR3 protein. The sample lists around 240,000 distinct CDR3 sequences, approximately 9.8% occurring once. Trimming shortened V by 0 bases and J by 7 bases, and 15 bases separated the two germline ends. CDR3 length equals 15 residues. Germline CDR1 reads LGHDT; CDR2 reads YNNKEL (reference sequence). This clonotype was seen ten or more times.

The sample was PBMCs from the stem cell graft donor, taken from the stem cell graft. The chain is built from TRBV3-1 and TRBJ1-2, with a weak D call TRBD1 (6 bases). The receptor was isolated from a human donor who donated a stem cell graft to a child with SCID. The CDR3 is CASSQDHRASGGYTF. CDR3 coding DNA: TGTGCCAGCAGCCAAGACCACAGGGCTAGTGGTGGCTACACCTTC.